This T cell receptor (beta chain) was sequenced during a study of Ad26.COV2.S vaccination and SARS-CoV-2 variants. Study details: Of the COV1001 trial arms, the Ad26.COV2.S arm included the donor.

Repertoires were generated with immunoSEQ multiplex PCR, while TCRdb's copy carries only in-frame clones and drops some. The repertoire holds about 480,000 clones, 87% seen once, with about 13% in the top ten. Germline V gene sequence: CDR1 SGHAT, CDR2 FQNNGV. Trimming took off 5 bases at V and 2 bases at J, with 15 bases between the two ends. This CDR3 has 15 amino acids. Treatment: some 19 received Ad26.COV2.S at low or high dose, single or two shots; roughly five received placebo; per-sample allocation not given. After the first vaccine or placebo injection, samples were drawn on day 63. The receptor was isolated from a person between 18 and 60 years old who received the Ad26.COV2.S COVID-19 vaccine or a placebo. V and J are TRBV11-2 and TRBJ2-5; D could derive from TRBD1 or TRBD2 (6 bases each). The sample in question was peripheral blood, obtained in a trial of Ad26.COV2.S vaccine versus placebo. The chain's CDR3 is CASSKGRTEQETQYF. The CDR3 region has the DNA TGTGCCAGCAGCAAGGGGAGGACAGAGCAAGAGACCCAGTACTTC.